The clone carrying this TCR beta chain was counted many times. The antigen is unknown. The CDR3 consists of 14 residues. The V end was cut by 6 bases, the J end by 3 bases, with 13 bases between. Germline CDR1 and CDR2: SGHVS and FQNEAQ. These data originate in a study of T cell repertoires in cytomegalovirus infection. Looking at the study overall: It was the public TCR beta signatures that indicated both CMV infection and matching HLA type.

Study-wide results and limits: HLA-C-restricted CMV clonotypes gave the most frequent clonotype in two of eight donors. Summed public TCR beta family frequency identified CMV carriers bearing the relevant HLA.

In TCRdb, the reads were re-called with MiXCR into one record per CDR3 protein. Of approximately 750,000 distinct CDR3 sequences listed, less than 40% were seen once; the top ten hold under 3.5%. The sample was PBMCs. This receptor was taken from a human donor in good health (CMV status not recorded). Some clones in this sample may be carry-over from other donors' samples. The chain joins TRBV7-8 to TRBJ2-3, with D unresolved. CDR3 nucleotides: TGTGCCAGCAGTTCTCCCTCCAGAACAGATACGCAGTATTTT. It yields the protein CASSSPSRTDTQYF.